This T cell receptor (beta chain) was obtained from a study of T cells in Graves' hyperthyroidism and ophthalmopathy. Study in general: Peripheral blood was secured at the point of initial diagnosis, before any treatment.

When ophthalmopathy did not progress within 18 months, Graves' hyperthyroidism was considered stable. This clonotype has only a few counts. Its cognate antigen is unknown. From germline, CDR1 is SGHKS and CDR2 YYEKEE (reference sequence). The V gene lost 0 bases and the J gene lost 8 bases, with 12 bases spanning the gap. The CDR3 runs 14 residues. Study-level results: A model of 13 V-J pairs discriminated ophthalmopathy from stable hyperthyroidism.

From RNA transcripts, TCR beta CDR3 regions were amplified. In the first-round RT-PCR of the TCR CDR3, the HTBI primer set was used. Each CDR3 protein is one row after TCRdb ran MiXCR on the multiplex PCR reads. The sample contains a few hundred thousand distinct CDR3 sequences, roughly 20% of which appear only once. The genes are TRBV5-5 and TRBJ2-1; D ambiguous. The sequenced sample was blood. This TCR was recovered from a woman in her forties or fifties with Graves' hyperthyroidism. CDR3 loop: CASSLGGFDDEQFF. The CDR3 DNA sequence: TGTGCCAGCAGCTTGGGTGGGTTTGACGATGAGCAGTTCTTC.